Below, 10 T cell receptor beta chains from the same sample are listed, as sequenced in a study of early T cells in non-severe SARS-CoV-2 infection. TCRdb processed the 5' RACE reads anew with MiXCR; each CDR3 protein has one entry. The sample has some 44,000 distinct CDR3 sequences, less than 6.5% seen once. The sequenced sample was whole blood, obtained at baseline. All receptors derive from an adult who was a healthcare worker with PCR-confirmed SARS-CoV-2 infection or an uninfected control (not recorded which).

In this sample, this clonotype turned up a few times. The V call is TRBV18, the J call TRBJ2-1; 7 bases agree with TRBD2. CDR3 length: 16 amino acids. The germline V gene has CDR1 KGHSH and CDR2 LQKENI. V lost 1 base, J lost 5 bases, and 8 bases stayed unmatched. CDR3 DNA: TGTGCCAGCTCACCACGGACTAGTCCCCGTGACAATGAGCAGTTCTTC. It translates to CASSPRTSPRDNEQFF.

This clonotype was seen a few times. This chain joins TRBV11-2 and TRBJ1-4, with 8 bases identical to TRBD1. The V gene's germline CDR1 is SGHAT and CDR2 FQNNGV. The ends lost 1 base at V and 10 bases at J; junction bases unmatched: 8. The CDR3 length is 15 residues. The CDR3: CASSLGGTGGGKLFF. The CDR3 DNA is TGTGCCAGCAGCTTAGGCGGGACAGGTGGGGGAAAACTGTTTTTT.

This clonotype was recorded many times. V and J are TRBV10-3 and TRBJ2-4, with a tentative D call TRBD1 (7 bases). V gave up 3 bases and J gave up 1 base, with 10 bases separating them. Germline assignment: CDR1 ENHRY and CDR2 SYGVKD. This CDR3 has 15 amino acids. The CDR3 reads CAISDSGGAKNIQYF. DNA for the CDR3: TGTGCCATCAGTGACTCAGGGGGGGCCAAAAACATTCAGTACTTC.

This clonotype was seen ten or more times. The rearrangement joins TRBV30 to TRBJ2-1, with 7 bases identical to TRBD1. The V segment lost 3 bases and the J segment 2 bases; nucleotides outside the gene matches: 4. Germline CDR1 GTSNPN, CDR2 SVGIG (reference sequence). The CDR3 totals 14 residues. CDR3 sequence reads: CAWSVDRPYNEQFF. CDR3 bases: TGTGCCTGGAGCGTGGACAGGCCCTACAATGAGCAGTTCTTC. The full variable domain, in which reference TRBV30 and TRBJ2-1 provide the parts outside the CDR3, is SQTIHQWPATLVQPVGSPLSLECTVEGTSNPNLYWYRQAAGRGLQLLFYSVGIGQISSEVPQNLSASRPQDRQFILSSKKLLLSDSGFYLCAWSVDRPYNEQFFGPGTRLTVL.

This clonotype has a handful of counts. V gene TRBV19 combines with J gene TRBJ2-2; D is possibly TRBD1 (6 bases). V lost 4 bases, J lost 3 bases, and 9 bases lay in between. Germline-derived CDR1 and CDR2 are LNHDA and SQIVND (reference sequence). This CDR3 has 14 residues. CDR3: CASSNQGHTGELFF. The CDR3 bases are TGTGCCAGTAGTAATCAGGGGCACACCGGGGAGCTGTTTTTT.

There are many counts of this clonotype. The J gene is TRBJ2-1, the V gene TRBV7-2; 8 nucleotides agree with TRBD1. With V trimmed by 0 bases and J by 8 bases, 6 bases remained unmatched. The V gene's germline CDR1 is SGHTA and CDR2 FQGNSA. CDR3 length: 15 residues. The CDR3 is CASSLAAGGLDEQFF. The CDR3 region has the DNA TGTGCCAGCAGCTTAGCGGCAGGGGGCTTGGATGAGCAGTTCTTC.

This clonotype occurred many times. The gene calls are TRBV28 and TRBJ1-2; 7 bases agree with TRBD1. V shed 4 bases, J shed 4 bases, and the junction held 6 bases outside the gene matches. The CDR3 is 14 amino acids. Germline V lookup: CDR1 MDHEN, CDR2 SYDVKM. CDR3 sequence: CASSSAGTAYGYTF. The CDR3 coding sequence is TGTGCCAGCAGTTCCGCCGGGACAGCCTATGGCTACACCTTC.

The genes are TRBV12-3 or TRBV12-4 and TRBJ2-1; the D is unclear. The CDR3 length is 15 residues. Trimming removed 5 bases from V and 5 bases from J, with 16 bases in between. The CDR3 DNA reads TGTGCCAGCAGTGGCATCATTCAGGTCCACAATGAGCAGTTCTTC. As protein: CASSGIIQVHNEQFF.

This chain joins TRBV20-1 and TRBJ2-5; TRBD2 aligns across 8 bases. There are 13 residues in the CDR3. V was pared by 5 bases and J by 2 bases, with 4 bases of the junction left unmatched. The germline CDR1 and CDR2 sequences are DFQATT and SNEGSKA (reference sequence). The CDR3 here is CSAGAGVQETQYF. The CDR3 DNA is TGCAGTGCTGGAGCGGGGGTACAAGAGACCCAGTACTTC.

The genes are TRBV7-8 and TRBJ2-5, with TRBD1 matching over 7 bases. The CDR3 covers 15 residues. The V gene end was trimmed by 5 bases and the J gene end by 0 bases; junction bases not matched to a gene: 6. Germline CDR1 SGHVS, CDR2 FQNEAQ. CDR3 nucleotides: TGTGCCAGCAGCCCAATGACAGGGAACCAAGAGACCCAGTACTTC. Amino acids: CASSPMTGNQETQYF. The variable domain in full, completed from reference TRBV7-8 and TRBJ2-5, reads GAGVSQSPRYKVAKRGQDVALRCDPISGHVSLFWYQQALGQGPEFLTYFQNEAQLDKSGLPSDRFFAERPEGSVSTLKIQRTQQEDSAVYLCASSPMTGNQETQYFGPGTRLLVL.